This T cell receptor (beta chain) was retrieved from a study of T cells after yellow fever vaccination. Points from the study as a whole: Although most clonotypes did not, a small share appeared in both CD4 and CD8 compartments.

V was trimmed by 6 bases and J by 5 bases, leaving 13 bases between them. This CDR3 comprises 13 residues. Germline CDR1 reads MGHRA; CDR2 reads YSYEKL. A few counts support this clonotype. Its antigen is as yet unknown. TCRdb itself ran the 5' RACE reads through MiXCR, one entry per CDR3 protein. The table shows 300,000 or so distinct CDR3 sequences, with 7% to 9% occurring only once. The source is a man between 18 and 29 years old who received the YFV17D yellow fever vaccine. This specimen consisted of PBMCs, obtained approximately 47 days after the first yellow fever vaccination. The gene calls are TRBV4-1 and TRBJ1-1; maybe TRBD1 (5 bases). The CDR3 DNA reads TGCGCCAGCAGTCACGGGACTTTAACTGAAGCTTTCTTT. Residues: CASSHGTLTEAFF.